These 25 T cell receptor beta chains share one sample of origin, sequenced in a study of blood T cell repertoires in COVID-19. Sequencing was performed with immunoSEQ multiplex PCR; in TCRdb, only in-frame clones are kept and a portion is missing. The sample contains about 56,000 clones, 88% of which appear only once. Specimen: peripheral blood. The receptors originated from a man in his fifties or sixties with active COVID-19.

The chain couples TRBV10-3 to TRBJ2-5; 10 bases map to TRBD1. This CDR3 is built from 14 residues. The J segment lost 3 bases and the V segment lost 9 bases, leaving 7 bases of the junction unmatched. Per the germline V gene, CDR1 is ENHRY and CDR2 is SYGVKD. CDR3 bases: TGTGCCATATCGTCGGGACAGGGGAAAGAGACCCAGTACTTC. Its translation is CAISSGQGKETQYF.

This chain joins TRBV6-6 and TRBJ2-5; TRBD1 matches at 11 bases. The CDR3 spans 14 residues. V was pared by 6 bases and J by 4 bases, with 4 bases of the junction left unmatched. Looked up from germline, CDR1 is MNHNY and CDR2 is SVGAGI (reference sequence). The CDR3 DNA is TGTGCCAGCAGCGGACAGGGGGCGTTAGAGACCCAGTACTTC. It yields the protein CASSGQGALETQYF.

This clone was recorded once. The chain couples TRBV6-5 to TRBJ1-1; D remains unclear. From germline, CDR1 is MNHEY and CDR2 SVGAGI. This CDR3 contains 12 residues. V was cut by 8 bases and J by 8 bases, with 15 bases left in between. For the CDR3, the DNA is TGTGCCAGCCGAGTAGCTAATGGCGAAGCTTTCTTT. Translated, it gives CASRVANGEAFF.

The chain is built from TRBV9 and TRBJ2-1; 11 positions match TRBD2. The CDR3 loop spans 15 amino acids. With V trimmed by 3 bases and J by 6 bases, 5 bases remained unmatched. Germline V gene lookup returns CDR1 SGDLS and CDR2 YYNGEE. The CDR3 loop is CASSATSGVGNEQFF. The CDR3 DNA follows: TGTGCCAGCAGCGCGACTAGCGGGGTAGGCAATGAGCAGTTCTTC.

The chain uses TRBV6-1 and TRBJ1-4; 10 bases are shared with TRBD1. V was pared by 3 bases and J by 8 bases, with 3 bases of the junction left unmatched. Germline V gives CDR1 MNHNS, CDR2 SASEGT. The CDR3 consists of 14 residues. CDR3 DNA sequence: TGTGCCAGCAGTGAGGGGACAGGGGTAGAAAAACTGTTTTTT. Its protein is CASSEGTGVEKLFF.

The chain has TRBV6-5 and TRBJ1-5; the D is unclear. V lost 0 bases and J lost 6, with 12 bases in between. The CDR3 length is 15 residues. Germline V gives CDR1 MNHEY, CDR2 SVGAGI. The CDR3 DNA reads as TGTGCCAGCAGTTACTCGAAGGACTTAGTTCAGCCCCAGCATTTT. As protein: CASSYSKDLVQPQHF.

The chain links TRBV12-5 to TRBJ1-2, with unresolved D. In germline, CDR1 is LGHNT, CDR2 FRNRAP. The CDR3 is 11 amino acids. Trimming removed 6 bases from V and 7 bases from J, with 9 bases in between. In nucleotides, the CDR3 is TGTGCTAGTGGGACCACGGGTGGCTACACCTTC. Encoded protein: CASGTTGGYTF.

This clone showed up just once. This sequence joins TRBV6-5 and TRBJ2-1; 7 nucleotides agree with TRBD2. The CDR3 covers 15 residues. Germline V gene lookup returns CDR1 MNHEY and CDR2 SVGAGI. The junction had 9 bases not matched to a gene; V was cut back by 5 bases and J by 5 bases. DNA for the CDR3: TGTGCCAGCAGTCCCTGGAGGGAGGGGCACAATGAGCAGTTCTTC. It codes for CASSPWREGHNEQFF.

This sequence joins TRBV6-5 and TRBJ1-1; 10 bases line up with TRBD1. The CDR3 has 14 amino acids. Germline CDR1 reads MNHEY; CDR2 reads SVGAGI. J was trimmed by 7 bases and V by 6 bases; bases with no gene match: 8. The CDR3 DNA follows: TGTGCCAGCAGGACAGGGGGCTTTAACGATGAAGCTTTCTTT. The encoded protein is CASRTGGFNDEAFF.

J is TRBJ2-1 and V is TRBV4-3; 8 bases agree with TRBD2. The trim removed 3 bases at V and 9 bases at J, leaving 13 bases unmatched. CDR1 is LGHNA and CDR2 is YSLEER in the germline V gene. CDR3 size: 16 residues. The CDR3 is CASSQGRSGGPSEQFF. CDR3 nucleotide sequence: TGCGCCAGCAGCCAGGGGAGGTCGGGGGGGCCGAGTGAGCAGTTCTTC.

The chain employs TRBV4-1 and TRBJ1-2; D not certain. The CDR3 sequence is 14 residues long. From germline, CDR1 is MGHRA and CDR2 YSYEKL. Trimming shortened V by 4 bases and J by 4 bases, and 13 bases separated the two germline ends. CDR3 loop: CASSPSALVYGYTF. The CDR3 DNA sequence: TGCGCCAGCAGCCCCTCCGCGTTGGTCTATGGCTACACCTTC.

This clone was seen just once. The genes are TRBV24-1 and TRBJ2-3, with TRBD2 identical over 10 bases. CDR1 and CDR2 (germline): KGHDR, SFDVKD. The CDR3 totals 15 residues. Trimming took 3 bases from V and 4 from J; bases not matched to a gene: 3. The CDR3 sequence: CATSDPAGGPDTQYF. CDR3 in DNA: TGTGCCACCAGTGATCCAGCGGGGGGGCCAGATACGCAGTATTTT.

J is TRBJ1-3 and V is TRBV3-1 (or the pseudogene TRBV3-2), with a tentative D call TRBD1 (5 bases). The V gene lost 5 bases and the J gene lost 0 bases, with 8 bases spanning the gap. The germline V gene encodes CDR1 LGHDT and CDR2 YNNKEL (reference sequence). The CDR3 sequence is 14 residues long. The CDR3 here is CASSDRHSGNTIYF. The CDR3 bases are TGTGCCAGCAGCGACAGACACTCTGGAAACACCATATATTTT.

The chain has TRBV6-6 and TRBJ1-1; 7 bases fit TRBD1. The germline gives CDR1 MNHNY, CDR2 SVGAGI (reference sequence). This CDR3 contains 14 residues. V lost 6 bases, J lost 5 bases, and 9 bases stayed unmatched. CDR3 coding DNA: TGTGCCAGCAGAGCGGACAGGCTGGGGACTGAAGCTTTCTTT. Encoded protein: CASRADRLGTEAFF.

The rearrangement uses TRBV5-8 and TRBJ1-5; 8 nucleotides align to TRBD1. With V trimmed by 6 bases and J by 6 bases, 5 bases remained unmatched. The CDR3 extends over 13 amino acids. Per germline, CDR1 SGHTS and CDR2 YDEGEE. The CDR3 protein is CASTWTGSQPQHF. In DNA, the CDR3 is TGTGCCAGCACGTGGACAGGGAGTCAGCCCCAGCATTTT.

The chain links TRBV5-6 to TRBJ1-5; D is undetermined. With 2 bases removed from V and 0 bases from J, the gap between germline ends came to 6 bases. Germline assignment: CDR1 SGHDT and CDR2 YYEEEE. The CDR3 contains 14 residues. The CDR3 here is CASSFGGSNQPQHF. The CDR3 nucleotides read TGTGCCAGCAGCTTCGGAGGTAGCAATCAGCCCCAGCATTTT.

J is TRBJ1-4 and V is TRBV7-6, with D uncertain. V shed 3 bases and J shed 4 bases, with 6 bases lying between them. This CDR3 region has 13 residues. Germline V gives CDR1 SGHVS, CDR2 FNYEAQ. DNA for the CDR3: TGTGCCAGCAGCTTGAGGCTTAATGAAAAACTGTTTTTT. Protein sequence: CASSLRLNEKLFF.

The rearrangement joins TRBV19 to TRBJ1-6, with D uncertain. Germline assignment: CDR1 LNHDA and CDR2 SQIVND (reference sequence). The germline V and J ends were trimmed by 9 bases and 7 bases, with 13 bases remaining between them. This CDR3 region has 13 residues. CDR3 protein: CASLEVANSPLHF. DNA for the CDR3: TGTGCCAGCCTGGAGGTGGCAAATTCACCCCTCCACTTT.

CDR3 bases: TGTGCCACCGGAGTAGGGGGCAATCAGCCCCAGCATTTT. Amino acid sequence: CATGVGGNQPQHF. The chain uses TRBV7-2 and TRBJ1-5; D is perhaps TRBD1 (5 bases). Deletions cut 10 bases from V and 2 bases from J, with 12 bases between. Germline V CDR1 and CDR2: SGHTA, FQGNSA. CDR3 length: 13 residues.

The chain has TRBV29-1 and TRBJ2-7; tentatively, D is TRBD1 (6 bases). The CDR3 is 14 residues long. The germline V and J ends were trimmed by 5 bases and 0 bases, with 14 bases remaining between them. CDR1 and CDR2 from the germline V gene are SQVTM and ANQGSEA. For the CDR3, the DNA is TGCAGCGTTCTGGGCAGGGGAGTCTCCTACGAGCAGTACTTC. Its translation is CSVLGRGVSYEQYF.

The chain carries TRBV3-1 (or the pseudogene TRBV3-2) and TRBJ2-3; 14 nucleotides match TRBD2. CDR3 length: 17 residues. The germline V gene has CDR1 LGHDT and CDR2 YNNKEL (reference sequence). V lost 4 bases and J lost 5; bases outside the gene matches: 8. Written as DNA, the CDR3 is TGTGCCAGCAGCCTTAGAGGACTAGCGGGGGGTATAGATACGCAGTATTTT. This sequence encodes CASSLRGLAGGIDTQYF.

This chain joins TRBV27 and TRBJ1-5; 8 bases are shared with TRBD1. Germline V CDR1 and CDR2: MNHEY, SMNVEV (reference sequence). V shed 5 bases, J shed 7 bases, and the junction held 4 bases outside the gene matches. The CDR3 totals 13 residues. The CDR3 loop reads CASSTTGDQPQHF. As DNA, the CDR3 is TGTGCCAGCAGTACGACAGGGGACCAGCCCCAGCATTTT.

The rearrangement joins TRBV5-1 to TRBJ1-3, with TRBD1 matching 7 bases. The junction had 9 bases not matched to a gene; V was cut back by 7 bases and J by 8 bases. Germline V gene data show CDR1 as SGHRS and CDR2 as YFSETQ. The CDR3 is made up of 13 amino acids. CDR3 DNA sequence: TGCGCCAGCTCCCTCGACAGGGAATACACCATATATTTT. Encoded protein: CASSLDREYTIYF. Together with reference TRBV5-1 and TRBJ1-3, the CDR3 gives the full variable domain: KAGVTQTPRYLIKTRGQQVTLSCSPISGHRSVSWYQQTPGQGLQFLFEYFSETQRNKGNFPGRFSGRQFSNSRSEMNVSTLELGDSALYLCASSLDREYTIYFGEGSWLTVV.

The chain joins TRBV2 to TRBJ1-5; weak D call: TRBD1 (5 bases). Trimming removed 6 bases from V and 4 bases from J, with 13 bases in between. Germline values: CDR1 SNHLY, CDR2 FYNNEI. The CDR3 is made up of 14 amino acids. The CDR3 sequence: CASRPGRENQPQHF. The CDR3 DNA follows: TGTGCCAGCAGACCGGGCAGGGAAAATCAGCCCCAGCATTTT.

The J gene is TRBJ1-4, the V gene TRBV27; 7 nucleotides agree with TRBD1. V was pared by 0 bases and J by 3 bases, with 7 bases of the junction left unmatched. The CDR3 has 17 residues. Germline V CDR1 and CDR2: MNHEY, SMNVEV (reference sequence). The CDR3 loop is CASSLSATGRPNEKLFF. The CDR3 region has the DNA TGTGCCAGCAGTTTATCTGCGACAGGGAGGCCTAATGAAAAACTGTTTTTT.